Listed below are T cell receptor beta chains from one sample, sequenced in a study of T cells in Graves' hyperthyroidism and ophthalmopathy. TCRdb re-analysed the multiplex PCR reads in MiXCR, keeping a single row per CDR3 protein. Here the sample spans a few hundred thousand distinct CDR3 sequences, roughly 19% being singletons. Sequencing was carried out using blood. All receptors derive from a man aged 45-60 years with Graves' ophthalmopathy. Each CDR3 is given with its conserved first and last residue. The order of the fields is J gene, V gene, clone size, D gene, CDR3 DNA, CDR3 protein. A D gene is named only where the DNA matches it firmly. For some rows the clone size is stated as once, few or many, or as a class when expanded; others skip it.

>TRBJ2-7|TRBV7-2|few|TRBD1
TGTGCCAGCAGCTTATCCGCAACCGGGACAGGGTACGAGCAGTACTTC
CASSLSATGTGYEQYF
>TRBJ2-1|TRBV20-1|NA|TRBD2
TGCAGTGCTCTAGGAACTAGCGGCTACAATGAGCAGTTCTTC
CSALGTSGYNEQFF
>TRBJ2-7|TRBV28|many|TRBD1
TGTGCCAGCAGTGTGACAGGGAACGAGCAGTACTTC
CASSVTGNEQYF
>TRBJ2-7|TRBV30|few|NA
TGTGCCTGGGGGGGCCCCTACGAGCAGTACTTC
CAWGGPYEQYF
>TRBJ2-1|TRBV6-1|NA|TRBD2
TGTGCCAGCAGTACTTTACCTAGCGGGAGATCCTACAATGAGCAGTTCTTC
CASSTLPSGRSYNEQFF
>TRBJ1-1|TRBV7-3|many|NA
TGTGCCAGCAGCACAGGGTCGGGGAACACTGAAGCTTTCTTT
CASSTGSGNTEAFF
>TRBJ1-5|TRBV4-1|NA|NA
TGCGCCAGCAGCCAAGAAGTAGCGGATAGCAATCAGCCCCAGCATTTT
CASSQEVADSNQPQHF
>TRBJ2-7|TRBV28|many|NA
TGTGCCAGCCGCCTGCATAGCTCCTACGAGCAGTACTTC
CASRLHSSYEQYF
>TRBJ2-5|TRBV20-1|NA|NA
TGCAGTGCCGCAGACCGCGGTGAGACCCAGTACTTC
CSAADRGETQYF
>TRBJ2-1|TRBV28|NA|NA
TGTGCCAGCAGACAGGGTGGGGGAGAGCAGTTCTTC
CASRQGGGEQFF
>TRBJ2-1|TRBV9|NA|TRBD2
TGTGCCACCCTGGGGGGGAGAGCTAATTACAATGAGCAGTTCTTC
CATLGGRANYNEQFF
>TRBJ1-1|TRBV7-9|many|NA
TGTGCCAGCAGCCCCGAAGGGGTGAACACTGAAGCTTTCTTT
CASSPEGVNTEAFF
>TRBJ2-1|TRBV7-9|many|NA
TGTGCCAGCAGCTTCAAGTTTGACAAGAACAATGAGCAGTTCTTC
CASSFKFDKNNEQFF
>TRBJ2-7|TRBV12-3/TRBV12-4|few|NA
TGTGCCAGCAGCCCCTCGGGTCCCGAGCAGTACTTC
CASSPSGPEQYF
>TRBJ2-7|TRBV20-1|NA|TRBD2
TGCAGTGCTAAGCCGGGACTAGCGGGAGCTTGGGAGCAGTACTTC
CSAKPGLAGAWEQYF